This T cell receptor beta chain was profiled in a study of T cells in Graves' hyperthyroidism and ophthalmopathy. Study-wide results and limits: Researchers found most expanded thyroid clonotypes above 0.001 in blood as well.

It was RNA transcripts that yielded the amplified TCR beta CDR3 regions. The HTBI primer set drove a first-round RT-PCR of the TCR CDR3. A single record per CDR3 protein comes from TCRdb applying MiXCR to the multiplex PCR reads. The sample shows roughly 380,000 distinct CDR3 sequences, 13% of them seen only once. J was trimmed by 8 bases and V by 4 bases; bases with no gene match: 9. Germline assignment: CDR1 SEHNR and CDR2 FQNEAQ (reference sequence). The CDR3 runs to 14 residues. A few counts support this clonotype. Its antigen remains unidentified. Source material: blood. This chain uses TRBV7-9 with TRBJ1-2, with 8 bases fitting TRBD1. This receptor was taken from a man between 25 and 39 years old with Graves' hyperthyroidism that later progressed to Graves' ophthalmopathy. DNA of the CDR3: TGTGCCAGCAGCTCGGGACAGGTTGCCCGGGGCTACACCTTC. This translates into CASSSGQVARGYTF.